The entry below gives a single T cell receptor beta chain sequence along with its context. Its antigen remains unidentified. Base qualities are not recorded, but no much larger clone differs from it by a single base. These data come from a study of shared clonotypes between healthy human individuals (dated by TCRdb to 2020 to 2022). A note on the overall study: The cohort included a few men and a couple of women between 18 and 49 years of age. For each donor, three plates each were used for CD4 naive and CD4 memory, two plates were used for CD8 naive, and one plate was used for CD8 memory. To estimate repertoire size and how much clonotype sharing occurs between individuals, the study deeply sequenced the blood TCR repertoires of about five healthy adults. To increase sequencing depth and limit assay-specific biases, TCR repertoire library preparation and sequencing were carried out by different laboratories using diverse techniques. Between about 0.85 and 9.5 billion PBMCs per donor were obtained by leukapheresis.

TCR CDR3 regions were amplified from genomic DNA by multiplex PCR using the deep immunoSEQ assay. Extracted genomic DNA from each cell subset was spread evenly across all wells of several immunoSEQ 96-well plates, with each plate serving as a replicate. For sorted subsets, approximately 210 ng genomic DNA, equal to about 30,000 T cell genomes, was loaded into each replicate PCR. The purified libraries were quantified using a Qubit 3.0 fluorometer, sized with a Bioanalyzer 2100, and then quantified again using the KAPA Library Quantification kit. Each immunoSEQ 96-well plate was sequenced on its own single-read 150-cycle Illumina NextSeq 550 flow cell. Regarding the original processing steps: Because only junctional sequences without quality scores were contained in the immunoSEQ output, filtering matching that applied to full-length reads could not be performed. To assign V/J genes and CDR3, sequences were annotated using PyIR, a Python wrapper for IgBLAST v1.9, with IMGT germline references. Any read was removed if the V/J assignment was weak (E-value above 1e-6), the CDR3 was missing, or the read contained stop codons, out-of-frame junctions, or ambiguous translated residues. V3J clonotypes were defined by identical inferred V gene, J gene, and CDR3 amino acid sequence. To compute the percentage overlap between repertoires, the number of shared unique clonotypes was divided by the size of the smaller repertoire. Repertoire richness was assessed with RTK rarefaction, the Chao1 estimator, and Recon v2.1 estimates of unobserved clonotypes. Generation probabilities for all TCRbeta clonotypes obtained by the gDNA method from a handful of donors were computed using OLGA. Not all clones reach the TCRdb copy of this immuneACCESS table, which keeps in-frame sequences only. Checked studies attribute under half of the gap to unresolved V genes and leave the rest unexplained. That table supplies the V and J calls and clone size; D and trimming were determined from the DNA. In this sample the table shows over 1.5 million clones, approximately 98% of which occur a single time. The ten top clones hold approximately 0.44% of the sample.

The full study reports these points: Even with the large sequencing depth, rarefaction of the sorted-subset datasets indicated that sequencing was incomplete. Sampling was restricted to blood, and TCR repertoires in tissue are likely to differ from TCR repertoires in blood. Sharing across a few donors was observed for approximately 5% of naive CD4, about 4% of naive CD8, over 2% of memory CD4, and around 0.4% of memory CD8 clonotypes. Naive subsets generally had larger estimated clonotype richness than memory subsets. The small number of donors limited the genetic and exposure-history diversity represented. Compared with non-shared clonotypes, the clonotypes found in all four sorted-subset donors had higher generation probabilities. Pairwise subsampling indicated that sequencing depth was expected to affect the degree of clonotype sharing among donors.

CDR1 and CDR2 are drawn from the germline V gene: KGHSH, LQKENI. Measured from the cysteine to the phenylalanine, the CDR3 is 15 residues long. Of the read, only the CDR3 DNA is kept; its 45 bases are in frame from base 1. Here V drops 2 bases and J drops 7 bases, and the junction holds 8 bases not matched to any gene. The donors were healthy, HIV-negative adults who had no recently reported acute infections or vaccinations. Every donor was a Caucasian adult residing in Nashville, Tennessee, USA. CD4+ T cells were enriched through magnetic negative selection, after which naive cells were positively selected on CD45RA and the remaining negative fraction served as the memory subset. Blood was collected by leukapheresis, and PBMCs were isolated by Ficoll-Histopaque density gradient centrifugation and then cryopreserved in liquid nitrogen vapor phase. Analytical flow cytometry was used to check the purity and quantity of each magnetically sorted T cell population. From each sorted fraction, genomic DNA was isolated and quantified by UV absorbance on a Nanodrop 2000c.

The source material was naive CD4+ T cells sorted from blood. What this sample's cell subset or site label stands for: CD45RA+ positively selected. The TCR originated in a man aged 25-45 years in good health. Rearrangement joined TRBV18 to TRBJ2-5; a stretch of 9 junction bases matches TRBD1. Read as DNA, the sequence is TGTGCCAGCTCACCATTGGACAGGGGTCTTGTGACCCAGTACTTC. This gives the protein CASSPLDRGLVTQYF.